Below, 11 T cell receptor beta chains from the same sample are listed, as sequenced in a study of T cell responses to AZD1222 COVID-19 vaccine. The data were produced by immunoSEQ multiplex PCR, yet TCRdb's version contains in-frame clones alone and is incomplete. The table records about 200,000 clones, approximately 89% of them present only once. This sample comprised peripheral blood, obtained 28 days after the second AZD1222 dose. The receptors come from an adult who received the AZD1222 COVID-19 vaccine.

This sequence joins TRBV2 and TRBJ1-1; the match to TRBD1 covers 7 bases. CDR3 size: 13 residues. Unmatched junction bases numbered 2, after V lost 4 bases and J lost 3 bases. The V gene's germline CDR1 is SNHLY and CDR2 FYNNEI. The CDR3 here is CASSGQGYTEAFF. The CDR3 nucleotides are TGTGCCAGCAGTGGACAGGGATACACTGAAGCTTTCTTT.

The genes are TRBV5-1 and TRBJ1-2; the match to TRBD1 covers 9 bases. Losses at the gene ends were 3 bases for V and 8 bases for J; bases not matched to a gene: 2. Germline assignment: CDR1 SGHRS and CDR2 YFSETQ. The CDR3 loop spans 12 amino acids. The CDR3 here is CASSWDRDGYTF. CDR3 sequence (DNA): TGCGCCAGCAGCTGGGACAGGGACGGCTACACCTTC.

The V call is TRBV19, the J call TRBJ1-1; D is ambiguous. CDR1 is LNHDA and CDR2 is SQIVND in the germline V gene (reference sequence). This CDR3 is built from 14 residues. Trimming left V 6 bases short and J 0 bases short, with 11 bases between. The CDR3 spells CASRREGMNTEAFF. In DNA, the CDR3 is TGTGCCAGTAGAAGGGAAGGTATGAACACTGAAGCTTTCTTT. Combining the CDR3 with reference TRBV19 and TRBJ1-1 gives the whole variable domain DGGITQSPKYLFRKEGQNVTLSCEQNLNHDAMYWYRQDPGQGLRLIYYSQIVNDFQKGDIAEGYSVSREKKESFPLTVTSAQKNPTAFYLCASRREGMNTEAFFGQGTRLTVV.

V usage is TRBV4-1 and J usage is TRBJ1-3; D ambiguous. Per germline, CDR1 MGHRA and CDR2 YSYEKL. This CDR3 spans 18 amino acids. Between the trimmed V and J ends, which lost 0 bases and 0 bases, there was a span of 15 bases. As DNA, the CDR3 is TGCGCCAGCAGCCAAGAGTACGGGCGGTACTACTCTGGAAACACCATATATTTT. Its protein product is CASSQEYGRYYSGNTIYF.

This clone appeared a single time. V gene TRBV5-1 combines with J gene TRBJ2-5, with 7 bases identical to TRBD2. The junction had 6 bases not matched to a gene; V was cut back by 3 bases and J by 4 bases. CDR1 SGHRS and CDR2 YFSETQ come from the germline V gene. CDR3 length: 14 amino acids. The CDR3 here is CASSWGTTRETQYF. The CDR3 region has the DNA TGCGCCAGCAGCTGGGGGACTACGCGAGAGACCCAGTACTTC.

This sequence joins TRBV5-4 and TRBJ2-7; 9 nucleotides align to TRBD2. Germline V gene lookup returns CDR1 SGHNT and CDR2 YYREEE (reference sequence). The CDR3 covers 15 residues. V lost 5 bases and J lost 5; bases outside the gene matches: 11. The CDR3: CASRPILAGLDEQYF. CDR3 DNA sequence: TGTGCCAGCAGACCGATACTAGCGGGCCTAGACGAGCAGTACTTC.

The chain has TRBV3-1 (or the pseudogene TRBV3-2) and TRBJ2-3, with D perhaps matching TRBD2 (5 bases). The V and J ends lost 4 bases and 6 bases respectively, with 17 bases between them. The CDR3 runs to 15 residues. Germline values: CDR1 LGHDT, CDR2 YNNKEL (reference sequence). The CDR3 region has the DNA TGTGCCAGCAGCCTCCGGGAACCCCCGCGCGATACGCAGTATTTT. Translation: CASSLREPPRDTQYF.

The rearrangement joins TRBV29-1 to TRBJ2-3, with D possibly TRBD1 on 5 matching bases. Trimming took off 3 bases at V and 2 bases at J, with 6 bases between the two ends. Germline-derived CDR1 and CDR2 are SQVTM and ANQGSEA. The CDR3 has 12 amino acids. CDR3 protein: CSVDRATDTQYF. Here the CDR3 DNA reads TGCAGCGTTGACAGGGCCACAGATACGCAGTATTTT.

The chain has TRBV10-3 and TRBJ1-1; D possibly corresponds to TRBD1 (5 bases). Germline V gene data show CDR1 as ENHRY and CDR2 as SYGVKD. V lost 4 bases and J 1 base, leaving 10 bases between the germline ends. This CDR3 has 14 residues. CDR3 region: CAISVGGRNTEAFF. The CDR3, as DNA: TGTGCCATCAGTGTGGGGGGTCGGAACACTGAAGCTTTCTTT.

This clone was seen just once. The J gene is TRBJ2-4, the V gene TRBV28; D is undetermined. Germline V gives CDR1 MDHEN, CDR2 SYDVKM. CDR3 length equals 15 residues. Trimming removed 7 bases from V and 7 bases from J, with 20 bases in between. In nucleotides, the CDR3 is TGTGCCAGCACCCGACTTCTCAGCGAGTCGAACATTCAGTACTTC. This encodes CASTRLLSESNIQYF.

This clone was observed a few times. The CDR3: CASGLDRLDNEQFF. CDR3 sequence (DNA): TGTGCTAGTGGTTTGGACAGACTAGACAATGAGCAGTTCTTC. This chain joins TRBV12-5 and TRBJ2-1; D is perhaps TRBD2 (6 bases). V dropped 1 base and J dropped 5 bases, with 9 bases sitting between them. The CDR3 covers 14 residues. CDR1 is LGHNT and CDR2 is FRNRAP in the germline V gene.